These 15 T cell receptor beta chains originate from one sample sequenced in a study of shared clonotypes between healthy human individuals. Clones were read by immunoSEQ multiplex PCR, and TCRdb kept only the in-frame ones, dropping some. The sample has about half a million clones, roughly 77% seen once. The source material was PBMCs. The receptors were sampled from a woman in her 40s in good health. Some clones in this sample may be carry-over from other donors' samples.

The chain has TRBV30 and TRBJ1-4, with a weak D call TRBD1 (6 bases). CDR3 size: 15 residues. The ends were cut back, 2 bases at V and 0 bases at J, with 10 bases in the middle. The germline gives CDR1 GTSNPN, CDR2 SVGIG (reference sequence). The CDR3 here is CAWSRGGATNEKLFF. For the CDR3, the DNA is TGTGCCTGGAGTAGGGGGGGAGCAACTAATGAAAAACTGTTTTTT.

The rearrangement joins TRBV7-2 to TRBJ2-7, with a possible D match to TRBD2 (6 bases). CDR1 and CDR2 from the germline V gene are SGHTA and FQGNSA. The CDR3 is made up of 11 amino acids. The V gene lost 3 bases and the J gene lost 11 bases, with 11 bases spanning the gap. The CDR3 DNA reads as TGTGCCAGCAGCTTGGGACTTGGGGAGTACTTC. This sequence encodes CASSLGLGEYF.

The J gene is TRBJ2-7, the V gene TRBV10-1; no reliable D call. Trimming stripped 6 bases from V and 2 bases from J, with 8 bases between. CDR1 is WNHNN, CDR2 SYGVQD, per germline (reference sequence). The CDR3 is made up of 12 amino acids. The CDR3 is CASRTQTYEQYF. DNA of the CDR3: TGCGCCAGCAGGACCCAAACCTACGAGCAGTACTTC.

This clone has just one count. The chain employs TRBV6-5 and TRBJ2-1; tentatively, D is TRBD2 (8 bases). CDR3 length: 14 amino acids. V was pared by 9 bases and J by 7 bases, with 19 bases between. Germline values: CDR1 MNHEY, CDR2 SVGAGI. In DNA, the CDR3 is TGTGCCAGTAGGACTAGCAAGGGGGCGAATGAGCAGTTCTTC. Protein sequence: CASRTSKGANEQFF.

V usage is TRBV5-1 and J usage is TRBJ1-1; D might be TRBD1 (5 bases). This CDR3 is built from 16 residues. V lost 5 bases to trimming and J lost 0 bases, with 17 bases between them. Germline CDR1 SGHRS, CDR2 YFSETQ. The CDR3 DNA reads TGCGCCAGCAGAACGGGGACCTACGGCTTGAACACTGAAGCTTTCTTT. Its protein is CASRTGTYGLNTEAFF.

DNA for the CDR3: TGTGCCAGCAGTGCCGGGACCGTCCCCTATGGCTACACCTTC. Its translation is CASSAGTVPYGYTF. The chain combines TRBV6-4 with TRBJ1-2, with D perhaps matching TRBD1 (5 bases). CDR3 length: 14 amino acids. Trimming stripped 4 bases from V and 4 bases from J, with 13 bases between. The germline gives CDR1 MRHNA, CDR2 SNTAGT.

This clone came up once. The chain uses TRBV6-1 and TRBJ2-1, with 12 positions matching TRBD2. CDR3 length: 14 amino acids. J was trimmed by 6 bases and V by 7 bases; bases with no gene match: 4. The germline V gene encodes CDR1 MNHNS and CDR2 SASEGT. The DNA of the CDR3 is TGTGCCAGCATACTAGCGGGAGGAAGCAATGAGCAGTTCTTC. Its protein product is CASILAGGSNEQFF.

This chain joins TRBV9 and TRBJ1-2, with D maybe TRBD1 (6 bases). The V gene's germline CDR1 is SGDLS and CDR2 YYNGEE. V was trimmed by 0 bases and J by 4 bases, leaving 13 bases between them. This CDR3 comprises 15 residues. CDR3 residues: CASSVGQALGYGYTF. As DNA, the CDR3 is TGTGCCAGCAGCGTAGGACAGGCTTTGGGCTATGGCTACACCTTC.

The chain links TRBV9 to TRBJ2-7; 9 bases are shared with TRBD2. The V gene end was trimmed by 0 bases and the J gene end by 6 bases; junction bases not matched to a gene: 7. This CDR3 comprises 15 residues. Germline V gene sequence: CDR1 SGDLS, CDR2 YYNGEE. In DNA form, the CDR3 reads TGTGCCAGCAGCGTAGGGTTAGCGGGAGAAGGCGAGCAGTACTTC. It codes for CASSVGLAGEGEQYF. The full variable domain, in which reference TRBV9 and TRBJ2-7 provide the parts outside the CDR3, is DSGVTQTPKHLITATGQRVTLRCSPRSGDLSVYWYQQSLDQGLQFLIQYYNGEERAKGNILERFSAQQFPDLHSELNLSSLELGDSALYFCASSVGLAGEGEQYFGPGTRLTVT.

In its sample, this clone was seen a few times. The chain recombines TRBV25-1 with TRBJ2-5, with 9 positions matching TRBD1. The DNA end favors TRBJ2-7, so the J call may be wrong. Germline CDR1 and CDR2: MGHDK and SYGVNS. The CDR3 length is 14 residues. CDR3: CASRSGTGNYEQYF. The CDR3 bases are TGTGCCAGCAGATCCGGGACAGGGAACTACGAGCAGTACTTC.

The chain employs TRBV29-1 and TRBJ1-2; the D is unclear. Germline loops: CDR1 SQVTM, CDR2 ANQGSEA. V lost 3 bases and J lost 4, with 6 bases in between. The length of the CDR3 is 11 residues. The DNA for the CDR3 is TGCAGCGTTGACGAGGGCTATGGCTACACCTTC. Amino acid sequence: CSVDEGYGYTF.

The chain carries TRBV11-2 and TRBJ2-1; 8 bases align to TRBD2. Trimming took 5 bases from V and 0 from J; bases not matched to a gene: 9. Germline V gene data show CDR1 as SGHAT and CDR2 as FQNNGV. The CDR3 consists of 17 residues. The CDR3: CASSPGGGKPSYNEQFF. CDR3 coding DNA: TGTGCCAGCAGCCCGGGGGGGGGCAAACCCTCCTACAATGAGCAGTTCTTC.

The J gene is TRBJ2-1, the V gene TRBV7-9, with a possible D match to TRBD2 (5 bases). CDR1 SEHNR and CDR2 FQNEAQ come from the germline V gene (reference sequence). V gave up 4 bases and J gave up 3 bases, with 10 bases separating them. The CDR3 is made up of 14 amino acids. CDR3 sequence reads: CASSSSLGYNEQFF. For the CDR3, the DNA is TGTGCCAGCAGCTCTAGCTTAGGCTACAATGAGCAGTTCTTC.

The genes are TRBV27 and TRBJ2-3; D uncertain. Trimming removed 0 bases from V and 2 bases from J, with 12 bases in between. The V gene's germline CDR1 is MNHEY and CDR2 SMNVEV (reference sequence). This CDR3 has 16 residues. As DNA, the CDR3 is TGTGCCAGCAGTTTATCGTTGCAGGCCGTCACAGATACGCAGTATTTT. Its translation: CASSLSLQAVTDTQYF.

V gene TRBV7-2 combines with J gene TRBJ2-5; TRBD2 matches at 12 bases. Trimming took 4 bases from V and 4 from J; bases not matched to a gene: 10. CDR3 length: 17 residues. Germline-derived CDR1 and CDR2 are SGHTA and FQGNSA. CDR3 amino acids: CASSSGLAGFLGETQYF. CDR3 DNA: TGTGCCAGCAGCTCGGGACTAGCGGGTTTCCTTGGAGAGACCCAGTACTTC.